This T cell receptor beta chain is from a study of blood T cell repertoires in COVID-19. The wider study: COVID-19 samples from acute and convalescent phases originated in the United States, Italy and Spain. The analysed material was cDNA or gDNA that came from T cells, B-cell-depleted T cells, or PBMCs.

The protocol was immunoSEQ multiplex PCR, while the TCRdb copy is restricted to in-frame clones and leaves out a portion. The sample has about 40,000 clones, just under 85% seen once. The CDR3 covers 14 residues. Germline lookup yields CDR1 LGHNT and CDR2 FRNRAP. J was trimmed by 4 bases and V by 6 bases; bases with no gene match: 7. The chain uses TRBV12-5 and TRBJ1-1, with 8 positions matching TRBD1. This sequence was found in a human donor with acute or convalescent COVID-19. The donor label of this sample is uncertain. Sequencing input: peripheral blood. CDR3 DNA sequence: TGTGCTAGTGGGGGAGCAGGGGGCGGCACTGAAGCTTTCTTT. The encoded protein is CASGGAGGGTEAFF.